This T cell receptor (beta chain) came from a study of blood T cell repertoires in COVID-19. This table comes from immunoSEQ multiplex PCR, and its TCRdb copy is limited to in-frame clones, with some not included. The data show 270,000 or so clones, approximately 87% seen once. Seattle researchers signed up patients amid active infection and tracked them longitudinally. The germline CDR1 and CDR2 sequences are SQVTM and ANQGSEA. Deletions cut 3 bases from V and 5 bases from J, with 13 bases between. This CDR3 spans 13 amino acids. The TCR was taken from a woman aged 30 to 39 with COVID-19, enrolled during active disease. This chain links TRBV29-1 with TRBJ2-5, with D tentatively TRBD2 (6 bases). Sequenced input: peripheral blood. This CDR3 is CSVEGAGRETQYF. CDR3 DNA sequence: TGCAGCGTTGAGGGCGCGGGGAGGGAGACCCAGTACTTC. Full variable domain (outside the CDR3, taken from reference TRBV29-1 and TRBJ2-5): SAVISQKPSRDICQRGTSLTIQCQVDSQVTMMFWYRQQPGQSLTLIATANQGSEATYESGFVIDKFPISRPNLTFSTLTVSNMSPEDSSIYLCSVEGAGRETQYFGPGTRLLVL.